The clone carrying this TCR beta chain was observed a single time. The CDR3 extends over 15 amino acids. V gave up 0 bases and J gave up 4 bases, with 14 bases separating them. Germline V gene lookup returns CDR1 SGDLS and CDR2 YYNGEE. The data were taken from a study of technical replicates of blood from a few donors. Some clones are missing from TCRdb's copy, which holds only in-frame ones; the method was immunoSEQ multiplex PCR. The data contain tens of thousands of clones, almost 98% of them singletons. The chain recombines TRBV9 with TRBJ2-7, with D unclear. The TCR sequence derives from a human donor in good health. Sample: T cells isolated from PBMCs. The CDR3 DNA follows: TGTGCCAGCAGCGTAGGGGCAGACGGTCGATACGAGCAGTACTTC. The encoded protein is CASSVGADGRYEQYF. Drawing the rest from reference TRBV9 and TRBJ2-7, the complete variable domain is DSGVTQTPKHLITATGQRVTLRCSPRSGDLSVYWYQQSLDQGLQFLIQYYNGEERAKGNILERFSAQQFPDLHSELNLSSLELGDSALYFCASSVGADGRYEQYFGPGTRLTVT.